This entry is about one T cell receptor (beta chain). Its antigen is unknown. No qualities accompany the bases; no much larger clone lies one base away. Looking up the germline V gene yields CDR1 SGHTA and CDR2 FQGNSA. CDR3 length: 15 amino acids, cysteine to phenylalanine. Solely the CDR3 DNA is kept, with 45 bases framed from the first base. Compared with germline, V lacks 5 bases and J lacks 4 bases; bases without a gene match: 9. The data were taken from a study of blood T cell repertoires in COVID-19 (dated by TCRdb to between 2020 and 2021). Notes on the research overall: Samples covering the acute and convalescent phases of COVID-19 were provided by collaborators in the United States, Italy and Spain. The sample metadata nearly always contained a de-identified subject ID, COVID-19 status, age in years and sex. The repertoires were made available in a free public database intended to serve as a resource for research on the immune response to SARS-CoV-2. The material from the prospective study consisted of cDNA or gDNA derived from T cells, B-cell-depleted T cells, or PBMCs. HLA class I and class II types, where available, came from metadata supplied by the sample provider rather than from assay-based typing. Samples were obtained from the ongoing ImmuneRACE study (first 160 participants) and from over a thousand subjects provided by 6 global collaborators. Deeply sampled blood TCRbeta repertoires from subjects exposed to, actively infected with, or recovered from COVID-19 were included in the dataset.

TCRbeta CDR3 regions were amplified from genomic DNA using the immunoSEQ Assay, a bias-controlled multiplex PCR. The original pipeline was this. The number of nucleated cells in each sample was estimated from the amplification of reference gene primers within the assay. Sequence reads were collapsed and filtered to measure the absolute abundance of every unique TCRbeta CDR3 rearrangement. For each sample, productive Simpson clonality was calculated by taking the square root of Simpson's diversity index across productive rearrangements. The clones in this table, taken by TCRdb from immuneACCESS, are in-frame only. Not every clone is retained; where verified, under half of the shortfall comes from an unresolved V gene, and the cause of the rest is unknown. V, J and clone size reflect that table, while D and trimming were determined from the DNA. The sample table holds over 150,000 clones, of which 90% to 95% were seen once. 0.5% to 0.65% of the sample comes from the top ten.

Each collaborating institution followed its own protocols to collect whole blood in K2EDTA tubes. For TCRbeta analysis, collaborators shipped samples as frozen whole blood, isolated PBMCs, or DNA extracted from either of those sample types. What the research found in general, with its limitations: The amount of clinical and demographic metadata varied by source and participant and was provided uncurated.

Sequenced sample: peripheral blood. The sequence derives from a man aged 45-60 years with acute or convalescent COVID-19. The chain was built from TRBV7-2 and TRBJ2-3; a stretch of 7 junction bases matches TRBD2. The encoded CDR3 is CASSREGRVADTQYF. Read as DNA, the sequence is TGTGCCAGCAGCAGGGAGGGCCGGGTGGCAGATACGCAGTATTTT.